Listed below are T cell receptor beta chains from one sample, sequenced in a study of T cell responses to AZD1222 COVID-19 vaccine. The assay was immunoSEQ multiplex PCR, and TCRdb's table has in-frame clones only and misses some. This sample carries 100,000 to 120,000 clones, 80% to 95% of them seen once, and the ten largest clones take about 2.6%. The sequencing here drew on peripheral blood, taken 28 days after the second AZD1222 dose. The source of these receptors is an adult who received the AZD1222 COVID-19 vaccine. Both conserved end residues are part of each CDR3. Not all rows give a size; the values are once, few, many and, for expanded clones, a class.

>TRBJ2-5|TRBV18|-
CASSPPSSSRETQYF
>TRBJ2-1|TRBV10-3|-
CAISASSGGGSYNEQFF
>TRBJ1-6|TRBV6-1|-
CASSEGTGHNSPLHF
>TRBJ1-2|TRBV9|-
CASSGPDRGYGYTF
>TRBJ2-1|TRBV27|-
CASSGNQRGGYNEQFF
>TRBJ1-1|TRBV10-2|-
CASSGDRSITEAFF
>TRBJ1-2|TRBV12-3/TRBV12-4|-
CASSLQELYGYTF
>TRBJ2-3|TRBV5-1|-
CASSFGGNTDTQYF
>TRBJ2-3|TRBV7-2|-
CASSYLLLPDGADTQYF
>TRBJ1-3|TRBV2|-
CASSAQGRVSGNTIYF
>TRBJ1-1|TRBV5-1|-
CASTLGTLNTEAFF
>TRBJ1-3|TRBV3-1/TRBV3-2|-
CASSQPGGSSGNTIYF
>TRBJ2-3|TRBV6-4|-
CASSPTSGGAGTDTQYF
>TRBJ2-1|TRBV7-2|-
CASSLVATGTSYNEQFF
>TRBJ1-1|TRBV9|-
CASSGGPSRTEAFF
>TRBJ2-6|TRBV7-6|-
CASSLEAGPGANVLTF
>TRBJ1-1|TRBV2|once
CASSPREREAFF
>TRBJ1-6|TRBV4-1|-
CASTKGGQGGTEGNSPLHF
>TRBJ1-4|TRBV5-5|-
CASSSSGTGVATNEKLFF
>TRBJ2-3|TRBV5-1|-
CASSSTTSGGTTDTQYF
>TRBJ1-3|TRBV10-3|once
CAISESFGNTIYF
>TRBJ2-1|TRBV20-1|-
CSASRNEQFF
>TRBJ2-3|TRBV19|many
CASSTGARTDTQYF
>TRBJ2-7|TRBV7-2|-
CASSFSGYEQYF
>TRBJ1-4|TRBV5-8|-
CASSLPGTGNEKLFF
>TRBJ2-3|TRBV5-4|-
CASSFPSGGADTQYF
>TRBJ1-4|TRBV5-1|-
CASSLEGGTGTDEKLFF
>TRBJ1-5|TRBV3-1/TRBV3-2|once
CASSHGFWNQPQHF
>TRBJ1-4|TRBV5-4|-
CASSPGGTATNEKLFF
>TRBJ1-4|TRBV7-9|few
CASSLTGVNEKLFF
>TRBJ1-1|TRBV18|-
CASSPQGQANMNTEAFF
>TRBJ1-1|TRBV6-4|-
CASSDSEGEDTEAFF
>TRBJ2-5|TRBV27|-
CASSLRGGVTETQYF
>TRBJ2-7|TRBV7-2|-
CASNINRGLYEQYF
>TRBJ1-2|TRBV2|-
CASSDQLYGYTF
>TRBJ1-2|TRBV10-3|-
CAISESRGGTLGYTF
>TRBJ1-6|TRBV28|once
CASSPRQGAASSYNSPLHF
>TRBJ2-7|TRBV6-2/TRBV6-3|once
CASSSLIVLATRQYF
>TRBJ2-1|TRBV5-1|-
CASSRTSGAGYEQFF
>TRBJ2-3|TRBV9|-
CASSPGPGGDTQYF
>TRBJ1-1|TRBV18|-
CASSNGQWYTEAFF
>TRBJ1-5|TRBV12-3/TRBV12-4|-
CASTTGGGQPQHF
>TRBJ2-3|TRBV5-8|-
CASALGGSSTDTQYF
>TRBJ1-2|TRBV20-1|-
CSASLADLANYGYTF
>TRBJ1-1|TRBV3-1/TRBV3-2|-
CASSQIQGRPEAFF
>TRBJ1-1|TRBV3-1/TRBV3-2|-
CASSHHGTGANTEAFF
>TRBJ1-2|TRBV5-1|-
CASSLGGDYGYTF
>TRBJ1-3|TRBV6-5|once
CASIRQAHSGNTIYF
>TRBJ2-5|TRBV6-6|-
CASRPTGGRVTQYF